This TCR beta chain was identified in a study of CD8+ T cells in alopecia areata. The authors extracted RNA and reverse transcribed it into cDNA as the sequencing template. Assay: immunoSEQ multiplex PCR; the TCRdb copy retains only in-frame clones and omits some. Here the sample spans about 150,000 clones, 40% to 65% being singletons. In this sample, this clone turned up once. Antigen unknown. Regarding the study as a whole: It was lesional scalp, especially alopecia totalis/universalis, that showed higher clonality than normal scalp. Among the cells sequenced in scalp samples are also the resident alphabeta T cells of normal skin. Sharing of TCR sequences between patients (possibly for HLA-related reasons) was less clear than in mice.

Germline CDR1 GTSNPN, CDR2 SVGIG (reference sequence). V trimming: 0 bases; J trimming: 5 bases; junction bases outside the gene matches: 6. The CDR3 runs 14 residues. Sequenced material: CD8+ T cells sorted from blood, taken at week 0. J is TRBJ2-7 and V is TRBV30; 8 nucleotides match TRBD2. The source of this sequence is a human donor with alopecia areata. The CDR3 protein is CAWSVNAGGNEQYF. The CDR3 DNA follows: TGTGCCTGGAGTGTAAACGCGGGGGGCAACGAGCAGTACTTC.